This TCR beta chain was captured in a study of OX40 agonist ivuxolimab in advanced cancers. Study-wide background: With ivuxolimab, an agonistic anti-OX40 (CD134) antibody, patients were treated. Age averaged around 58 years (range 23 to 79), and less than 85% were male.

The CDR3 is 13 residues long. With 6 bases clipped from V and 7 bases from J, the junction kept 5 bases outside the gene matches. Germline V gene lookup returns CDR1 MDHEN and CDR2 SYDVKM. Study observations and caveats: CD4+ T cells averaged fewer expanded clones than CD8+ T cells.

Some clones are missing from TCRdb's copy, which holds only in-frame ones; the method was immunoSEQ multiplex PCR. The table records around 40,000 clones, 65% to 85% of them present only once. As for this clone: Its matching antigen is unknown.

Sequencing used CD4+ or CD8+ T cells sorted from blood, obtained in a trial of the OX40 agonist ivuxolimab. The chain combines TRBV28 with TRBJ2-1; 8 bases line up with TRBD1. The receptor was derived from an adult with an advanced solid tumor such as melanoma, head and neck, liver or kidney cancer. CDR3 sequence reads: CASRRQGRNEQFF. CDR3 nucleotide sequence: TGTGCCAGCAGGAGACAGGGGAGGAATGAGCAGTTCTTC.